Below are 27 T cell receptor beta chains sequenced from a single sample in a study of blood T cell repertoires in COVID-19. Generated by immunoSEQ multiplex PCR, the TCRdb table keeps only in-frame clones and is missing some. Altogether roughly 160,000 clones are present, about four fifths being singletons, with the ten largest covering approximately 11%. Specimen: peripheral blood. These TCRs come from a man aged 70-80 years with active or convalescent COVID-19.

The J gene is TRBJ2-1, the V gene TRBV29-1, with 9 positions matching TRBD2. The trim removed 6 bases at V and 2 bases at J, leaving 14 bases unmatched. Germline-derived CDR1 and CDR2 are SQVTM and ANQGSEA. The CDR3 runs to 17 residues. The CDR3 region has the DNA TGCAGCGTAGGTGATATAGGGGCGGGGGGGACCTACAATGAGCAGTTCTTC. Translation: CSVGDIGAGGTYNEQFF.

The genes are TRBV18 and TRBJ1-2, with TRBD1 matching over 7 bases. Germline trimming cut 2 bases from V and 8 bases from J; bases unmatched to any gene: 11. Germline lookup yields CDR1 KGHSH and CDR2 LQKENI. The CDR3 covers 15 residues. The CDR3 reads CASSPSGEGAGGYTF. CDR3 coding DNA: TGTGCCAGCTCACCAAGCGGCGAGGGGGCGGGAGGCTACACCTTC.

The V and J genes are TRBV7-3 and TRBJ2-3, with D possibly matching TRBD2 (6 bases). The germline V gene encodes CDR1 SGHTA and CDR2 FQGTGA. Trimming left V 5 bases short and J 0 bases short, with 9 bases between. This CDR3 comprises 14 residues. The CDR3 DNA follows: TGTGCCAGCAGCCCAAGCGGGAGCACAGATACGCAGTATTTT. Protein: CASSPSGSTDTQYF.

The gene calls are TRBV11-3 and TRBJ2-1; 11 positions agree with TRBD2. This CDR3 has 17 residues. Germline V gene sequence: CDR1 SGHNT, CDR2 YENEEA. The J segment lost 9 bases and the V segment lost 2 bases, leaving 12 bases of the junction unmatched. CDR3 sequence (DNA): TGTGCCAGCAGCTTACTAGCGGGGGGTCCCCTCGGCAGTGAGCAGTTCTTC. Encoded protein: CASSLLAGGPLGSEQFF.

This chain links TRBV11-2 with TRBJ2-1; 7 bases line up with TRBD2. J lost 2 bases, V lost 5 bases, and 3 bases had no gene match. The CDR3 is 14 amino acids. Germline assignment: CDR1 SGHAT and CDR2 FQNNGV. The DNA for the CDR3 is TGTGCCAGCAGCGCGGGGGACGCCTACAATGAGCAGTTCTTC. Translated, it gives CASSAGDAYNEQFF.

DNA of the CDR3: TGTGCCAGCAGGGGGGAGGACGGTAACCGGCCCACAGATACGCAGTATTTT. This encodes CASRGEDGNRPTDTQYF. The genes are TRBV28 and TRBJ2-3, with a possible D match to TRBD2 (6 bases). Germline CDR1 is MDHEN and CDR2 is SYDVKM. The CDR3 loop spans 17 amino acids. V lost 6 bases and J 2 bases, leaving 21 bases between the germline ends.

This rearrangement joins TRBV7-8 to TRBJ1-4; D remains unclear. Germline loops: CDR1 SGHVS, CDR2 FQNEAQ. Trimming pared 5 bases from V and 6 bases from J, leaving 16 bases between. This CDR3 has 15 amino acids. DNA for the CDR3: TGTGCCAGCAGCCGTCAGACAAGCCGCGATGAAAAACTGTTTTTT. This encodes CASSRQTSRDEKLFF.

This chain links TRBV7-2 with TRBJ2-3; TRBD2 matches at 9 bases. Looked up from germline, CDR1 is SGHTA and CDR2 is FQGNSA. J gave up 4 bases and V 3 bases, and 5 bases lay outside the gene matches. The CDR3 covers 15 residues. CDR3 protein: CASSFSGGRADTQYF. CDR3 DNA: TGTGCCAGCAGCTTTAGCGGGGGAAGGGCAGATACGCAGTATTTT.

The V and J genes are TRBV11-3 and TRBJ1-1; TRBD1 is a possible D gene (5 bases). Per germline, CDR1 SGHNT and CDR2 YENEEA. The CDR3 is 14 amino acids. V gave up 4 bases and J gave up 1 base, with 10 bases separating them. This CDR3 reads CASSSPTENTEAFF. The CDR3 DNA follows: TGTGCCAGCAGCTCGCCGACAGAGAACACTGAAGCTTTCTTT. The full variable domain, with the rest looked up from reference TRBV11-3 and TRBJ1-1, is EAGVVQSPRYKIIEKKQPVAFWCNPISGHNTLYWYLQNLGQGPELLIRYENEEAVDDSQLPKDRFSAERLKGVDSTLKIQPAELGDSAVYLCASSSPTENTEAFFGQGTRLTVV.

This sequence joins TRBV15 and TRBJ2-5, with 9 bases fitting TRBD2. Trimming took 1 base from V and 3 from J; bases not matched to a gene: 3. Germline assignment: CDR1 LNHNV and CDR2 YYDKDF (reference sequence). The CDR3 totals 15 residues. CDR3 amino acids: CATSRGGGAEETQYF. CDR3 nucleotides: TGTGCCACCAGCAGAGGCGGGGGGGCCGAAGAGACCCAGTACTTC.

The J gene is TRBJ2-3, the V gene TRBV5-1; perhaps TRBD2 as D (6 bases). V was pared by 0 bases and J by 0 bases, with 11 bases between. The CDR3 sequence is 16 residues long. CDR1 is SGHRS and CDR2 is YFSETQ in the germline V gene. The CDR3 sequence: CASSLGGTASTDTQYF. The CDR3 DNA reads TGCGCCAGCAGCTTGGGCGGGACGGCTAGCACAGATACGCAGTATTTT. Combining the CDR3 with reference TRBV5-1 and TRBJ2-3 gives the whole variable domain KAGVTQTPRYLIKTRGQQVTLSCSPISGHRSVSWYQQTPGQGLQFLFEYFSETQRNKGNFPGRFSGRQFSNSRSEMNVSTLELGDSALYLCASSLGGTASTDTQYFGPGTRLTVL.

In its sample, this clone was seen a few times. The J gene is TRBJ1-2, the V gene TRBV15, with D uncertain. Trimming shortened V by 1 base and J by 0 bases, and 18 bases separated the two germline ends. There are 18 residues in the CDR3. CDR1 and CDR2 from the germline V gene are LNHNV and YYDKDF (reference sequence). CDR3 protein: CATSRALRTMTTNYGYTF. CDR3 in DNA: TGTGCCACCAGCAGAGCCCTCCGGACTATGACAACTAACTATGGCTACACCTTC.

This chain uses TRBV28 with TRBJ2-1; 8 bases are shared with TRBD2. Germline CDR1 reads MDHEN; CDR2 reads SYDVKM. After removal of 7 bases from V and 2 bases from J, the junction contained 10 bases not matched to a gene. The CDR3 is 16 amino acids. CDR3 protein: CASTPGAGGPYNEQFF. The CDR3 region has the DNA TGTGCCAGCACCCCTGGGGCGGGAGGTCCCTACAATGAGCAGTTCTTC.

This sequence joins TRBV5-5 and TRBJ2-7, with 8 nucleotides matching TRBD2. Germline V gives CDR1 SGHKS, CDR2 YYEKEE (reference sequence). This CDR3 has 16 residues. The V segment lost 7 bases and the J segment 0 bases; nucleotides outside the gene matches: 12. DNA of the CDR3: TGTGCCAGCCACCCGAGGAGCGGGGGAAGCTCCTACGAGCAGTACTTC. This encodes CASHPRSGGSSYEQYF.

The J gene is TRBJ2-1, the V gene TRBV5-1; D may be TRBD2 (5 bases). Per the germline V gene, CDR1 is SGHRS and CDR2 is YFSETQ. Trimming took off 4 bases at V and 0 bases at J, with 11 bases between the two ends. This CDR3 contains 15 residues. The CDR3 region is CASSQLGDSYNEQFF. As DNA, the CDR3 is TGCGCCAGCAGCCAACTCGGGGACTCCTACAATGAGCAGTTCTTC.

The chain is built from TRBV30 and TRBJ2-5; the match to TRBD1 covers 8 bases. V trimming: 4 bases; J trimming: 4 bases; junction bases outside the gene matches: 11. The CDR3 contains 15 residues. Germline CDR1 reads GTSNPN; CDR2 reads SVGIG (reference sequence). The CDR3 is CAWTKGAGGLETQYF. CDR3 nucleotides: TGTGCCTGGACCAAGGGGGCAGGGGGCTTAGAGACCCAGTACTTC. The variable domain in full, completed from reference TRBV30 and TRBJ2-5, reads SQTIHQWPATLVQPVGSPLSLECTVEGTSNPNLYWYRQAAGRGLQLLFYSVGIGQISSEVPQNLSASRPQDRQFILSSKKLLLSDSGFYLCAWTKGAGGLETQYFGPGTRLLVL.

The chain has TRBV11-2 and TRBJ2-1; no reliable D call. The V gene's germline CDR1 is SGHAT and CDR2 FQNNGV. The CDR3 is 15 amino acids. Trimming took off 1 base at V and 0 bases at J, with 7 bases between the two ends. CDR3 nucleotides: TGTGCCAGCAGCTTAGTTCTGAGCTCCTACAATGAGCAGTTCTTC. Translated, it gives CASSLVLSSYNEQFF.

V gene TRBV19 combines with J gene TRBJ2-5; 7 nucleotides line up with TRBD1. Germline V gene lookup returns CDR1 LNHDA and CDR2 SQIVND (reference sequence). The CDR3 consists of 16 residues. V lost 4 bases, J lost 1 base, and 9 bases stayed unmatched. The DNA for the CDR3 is TGTGCCAGTAGTACCACACCCCACAGGGGCCAAGAGACCCAGTACTTC. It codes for CASSTTPHRGQETQYF.

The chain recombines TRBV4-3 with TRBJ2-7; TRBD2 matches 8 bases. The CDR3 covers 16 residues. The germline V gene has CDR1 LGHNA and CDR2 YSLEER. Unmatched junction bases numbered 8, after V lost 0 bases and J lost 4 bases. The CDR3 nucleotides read TGCGCCAGCAGCCAAGAATTAGCGGGACTGGGTTACGAGCAGTACTTC. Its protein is CASSQELAGLGYEQYF.

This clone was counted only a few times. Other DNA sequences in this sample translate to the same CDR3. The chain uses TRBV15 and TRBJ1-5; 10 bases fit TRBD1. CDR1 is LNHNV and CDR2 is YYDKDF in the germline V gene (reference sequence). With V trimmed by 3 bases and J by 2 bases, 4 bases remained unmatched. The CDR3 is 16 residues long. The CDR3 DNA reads TGTGCCACCAGCAGGGGGGACAGGGGAGGCAATCAGCCCCAGCATTTT. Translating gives CATSRGDRGGNQPQHF. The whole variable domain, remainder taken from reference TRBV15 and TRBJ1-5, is DAMVIQNPRYQVTQFGKPVTLSCSQTLNHNVMYWYQQKSSQAPKLLFHYYDKDFNNEADTPDNFQSRRPNTSFCFLDIRSPGLGDTAMYLCATSRGDRGGNQPQHFGDGTRLSIL.

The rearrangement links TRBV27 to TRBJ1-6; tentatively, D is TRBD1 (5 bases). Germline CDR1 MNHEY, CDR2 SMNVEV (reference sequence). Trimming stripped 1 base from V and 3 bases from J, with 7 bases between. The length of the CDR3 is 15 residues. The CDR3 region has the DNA TGTGCCAGCAGTTTATTGGGGGGCTATAATTCACCCCTCCACTTT. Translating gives CASSLLGGYNSPLHF.

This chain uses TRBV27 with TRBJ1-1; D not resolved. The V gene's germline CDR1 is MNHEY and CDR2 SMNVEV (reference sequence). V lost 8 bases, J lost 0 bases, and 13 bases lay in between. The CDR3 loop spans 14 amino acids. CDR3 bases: TGTGCCAGCTTCCAGGCAGCCTTGAACACTGAAGCTTTCTTT. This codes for CASFQAALNTEAFF.

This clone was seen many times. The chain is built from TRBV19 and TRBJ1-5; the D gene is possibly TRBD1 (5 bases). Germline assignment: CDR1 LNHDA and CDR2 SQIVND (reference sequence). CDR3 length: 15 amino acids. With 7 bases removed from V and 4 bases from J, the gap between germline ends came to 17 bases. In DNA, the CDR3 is TGTGCCAGTACCTCCGGGCAGGGCCCTAATCAGCCCCAGCATTTT. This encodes CASTSGQGPNQPQHF.

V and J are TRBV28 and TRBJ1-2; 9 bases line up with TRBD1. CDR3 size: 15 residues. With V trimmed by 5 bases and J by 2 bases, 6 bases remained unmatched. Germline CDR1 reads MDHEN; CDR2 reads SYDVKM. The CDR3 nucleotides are TGTGCCAGCAGTAACAGGGGGCGCGGGAACTATGGCTACACCTTC. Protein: CASSNRGRGNYGYTF.

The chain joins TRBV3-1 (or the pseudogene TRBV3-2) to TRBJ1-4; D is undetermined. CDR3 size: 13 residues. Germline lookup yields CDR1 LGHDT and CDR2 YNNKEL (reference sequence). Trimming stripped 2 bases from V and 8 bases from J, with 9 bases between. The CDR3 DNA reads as TGTGCCAGCAGCCAAAGACGGCGGGAAAAACTGTTTTTT. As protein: CASSQRRREKLFF.

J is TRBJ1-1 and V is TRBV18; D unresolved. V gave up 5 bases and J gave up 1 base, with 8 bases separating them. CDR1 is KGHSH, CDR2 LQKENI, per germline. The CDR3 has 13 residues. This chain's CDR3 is CASSSEGNTEAFF. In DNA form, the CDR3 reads TGTGCCAGCTCATCCGAGGGGAACACTGAAGCTTTCTTT. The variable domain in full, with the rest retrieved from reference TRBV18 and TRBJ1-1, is NAGVMQNPRHLVRRRGQEARLRCSPMKGHSHVYWYRQLPEEGLKFMVYLQKENIIDESGMPKERFSAEFPKEGPSILRIQQVVRGDSAAYFCASSSEGNTEAFFGQGTRLTVV.

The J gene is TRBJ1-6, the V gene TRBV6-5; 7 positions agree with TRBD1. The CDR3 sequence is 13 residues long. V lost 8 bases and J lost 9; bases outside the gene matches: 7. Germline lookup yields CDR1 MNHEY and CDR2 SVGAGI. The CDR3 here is CASGQTGPSPLHF. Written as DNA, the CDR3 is TGTGCCAGCGGGCAGACAGGGCCTTCACCCCTCCACTTT.